The 8 T cell receptor beta chains below come from one sample, sequenced in a study of blood T cell repertoires in COVID-19. The protocol was immunoSEQ multiplex PCR, while the TCRdb copy is restricted to in-frame clones and leaves out a portion. The top ten hold about 6% of the sample, which has roughly 70,000 clones, approximately 89% seen once. The sample comprised peripheral blood. The receptor source for this set is a woman between 65 and 79 years old with acute or convalescent COVID-19.

The chain links TRBV30 to TRBJ1-2; D is perhaps TRBD1 (6 bases). The germline V gene has CDR1 GTSNPN and CDR2 SVGIG (reference sequence). Trimming cost V 2 bases and J 5 bases, with 21 bases left between them. CDR3 length equals 16 residues. The CDR3 DNA sequence: TGTGCCTGGAGTTCCCCGGCGGACAGTTTTTGGTATGGCTACACCTTC. This translates into CAWSSPADSFWYGYTF.

CDR3 loop: CASSVAGVNEKLFF. The CDR3 nucleotides are TGTGCCAGCAGCGTAGCAGGGGTTAATGAAAAACTGTTTTTT. This chain uses TRBV9 with TRBJ1-4, with D perhaps TRBD1 (6 bases). Germline V gene sequence: CDR1 SGDLS, CDR2 YYNGEE. The CDR3 extends over 14 amino acids. Trimming removed 0 bases at V and 4 bases at J, with 7 bases between. The variable domain in full, completed from reference TRBV9 and TRBJ1-4, reads DSGVTQTPKHLITATGQRVTLRCSPRSGDLSVYWYQQSLDQGLQFLIQYYNGEERAKGNILERFSAQQFPDLHSELNLSSLELGDSALYFCASSVAGVNEKLFFGSGTQLSVL.

This clone was found once. The rearrangement uses TRBV2 and TRBJ1-5; 7 nucleotides agree with TRBD1. This CDR3 is built from 14 residues. V lost 4 bases and J lost 5; bases outside the gene matches: 5. The germline gives CDR1 SNHLY, CDR2 FYNNEI. CDR3 residues: CASSVGGAHQPQHF. In DNA, the CDR3 is TGTGCCAGCAGTGTAGGGGGCGCCCATCAGCCCCAGCATTTT.

The chain joins TRBV4-1 to TRBJ2-2; D perhaps matches TRBD1 (6 bases). Germline-derived CDR1 and CDR2 are MGHRA and YSYEKL. The CDR3 sequence is 15 residues long. The V gene lost 5 bases and the J gene lost 3 bases, with 13 bases spanning the gap. CDR3 amino acids: CASSTTPGDTGELFF. The CDR3 bases are TGCGCCAGCAGCACAACCCCAGGGGACACCGGGGAGCTGTTTTTT.

The chain carries TRBV3-1 (or the pseudogene TRBV3-2) and TRBJ2-7, with TRBD2 as a possible D gene (6 bases). Trimming stripped 4 bases from V and 4 bases from J, with 11 bases between. Germline values: CDR1 LGHDT, CDR2 YNNKEL (reference sequence). This CDR3 region has 13 residues. CDR3 sequence: CASSPGLPYEQYF. For the CDR3, the DNA is TGTGCCAGCAGCCCGGGACTGCCTTACGAGCAGTACTTC.

The J gene is TRBJ1-5, the V gene TRBV27, with TRBD1 matching over 12 bases. J was trimmed by 9 bases and V by 7 bases; bases with no gene match: 10. The CDR3 loop spans 15 amino acids. CDR1 is MNHEY and CDR2 is SMNVEV in the germline V gene (reference sequence). The CDR3 nucleotides read TGTGCCAGCACTCCCGGAGGGACAGGGGGCCTGCCCCAGCATTTT. This translates into CASTPGGTGGLPQHF.

The chain is built from TRBV14 and TRBJ1-2, with TRBD1 matching over 7 bases. The CDR3 runs to 15 residues. The J segment lost 4 bases and the V segment lost 0 bases, leaving 5 bases of the junction unmatched. CDR1 and CDR2 (germline): SGHDN, FVKESK. The CDR3 DNA is TGTGCCAGCAGCCAAGAAAGACAGGGTCGCTATGGCTACACCTTC. Translating gives CASSQERQGRYGYTF.

J is TRBJ2-7 and V is TRBV19; 10 bases agree with TRBD1. CDR3 length equals 16 residues. CDR1 and CDR2 from the germline V gene are LNHDA and SQIVND (reference sequence). The V and J ends lost 1 base and 2 bases, in that order; junction bases with no gene match: 5. The CDR3 sequence is CASSIALDRGAYEQYF. CDR3 bases: TGTGCCAGTAGTATAGCCCTGGACAGGGGGGCCTACGAGCAGTACTTC.